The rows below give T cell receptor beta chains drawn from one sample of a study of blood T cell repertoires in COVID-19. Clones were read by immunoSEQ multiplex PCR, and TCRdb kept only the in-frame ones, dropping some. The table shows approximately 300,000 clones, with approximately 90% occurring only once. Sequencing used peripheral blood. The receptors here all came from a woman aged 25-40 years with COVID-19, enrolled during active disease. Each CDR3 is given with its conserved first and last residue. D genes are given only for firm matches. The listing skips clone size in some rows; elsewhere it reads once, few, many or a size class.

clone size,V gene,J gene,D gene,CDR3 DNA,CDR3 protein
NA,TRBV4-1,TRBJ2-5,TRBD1,TGCGCCAGCAGCCCGTCGGGACAGACCCGAGAGACCCAGTACTTC,CASSPSGQTRETQYF
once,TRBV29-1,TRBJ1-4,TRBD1,TGCAGCGTTGCTGACAGGGGAAAGGAAAAACTGTTTTTT,CSVADRGKEKLFF
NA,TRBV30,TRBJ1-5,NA,TGTGCCTGGAGTGCGGGGAGCGAACAGCCCCAGCATTTT,CAWSAGSEQPQHF
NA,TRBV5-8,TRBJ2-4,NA,TGTGCCAGCAGCTTGGTAGGGGCGGGGAGGAACATTCAGTACTTC,CASSLVGAGRNIQYF
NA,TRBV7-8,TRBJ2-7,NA,TGTGCCAGCAGCTTAGCCCCTGTGTCCTCCTACGAGCAGTACTTC,CASSLAPVSSYEQYF
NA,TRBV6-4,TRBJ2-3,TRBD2,TGTGCCAGCAGTGACTCGGTGGGCGGGAGCTCAGATACGCAGTATTTT,CASSDSVGGSSDTQYF
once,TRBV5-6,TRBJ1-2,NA,TGTGCCAGCAGCCGAATGATTGGGGCGGGGGATGATGGCTACACCTTC,CASSRMIGAGDDGYTF
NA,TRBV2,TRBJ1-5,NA,TGTGCCAGCAGTGAGCCGGTTAATCAGCCCCAGCATTTT,CASSEPVNQPQHF
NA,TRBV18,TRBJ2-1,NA,TGTGCCAGCTCGGCCGGACAGAGATACAATGAGCAGTTCTTC,CASSAGQRYNEQFF
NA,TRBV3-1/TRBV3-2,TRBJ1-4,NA,TGTGCCAGCAGCCAAGAAGAATACTCTAATGAAAAACTGTTTTTT,CASSQEEYSNEKLFF
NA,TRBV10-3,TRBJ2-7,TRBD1,TGTGCCATCAGTGAGCCGACAGGGGGCTACGAGCAGTACTTC,CAISEPTGGYEQYF
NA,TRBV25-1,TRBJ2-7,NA,TGTGCCAGCAGTGAACAGGGCCACTCCTACGAGCAGTACTTC,CASSEQGHSYEQYF
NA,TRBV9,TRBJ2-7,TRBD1,TGTGCCAGCAGCTCGACAGGGGCCTACGAGCAGTACTTC,CASSSTGAYEQYF
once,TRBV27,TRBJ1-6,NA,TGTGCCAGCAGTCTGGCGCAGGGGTCACCCCTCCACTTT,CASSLAQGSPLHF
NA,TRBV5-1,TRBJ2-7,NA,TGCGCCAGCAGCTTGCATCAGTCCTCCTACGAGCAGTACTTC,CASSLHQSSYEQYF
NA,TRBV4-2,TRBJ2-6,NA,TGTGCCAGCAGCCAAGATGAGGCGGTGGGAGAGGGATCTGGGGCCAACGTCCTGACTTTC,CASSQDEAVGEGSGANVLTF
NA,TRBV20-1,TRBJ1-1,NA,TGCAGTGCCAAGAACACTGAAGCTTTCTTT,CSAKNTEAFF
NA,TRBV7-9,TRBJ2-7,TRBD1,TGTGCCAGCAGCGGACAGGGAAACGAGCAGTACTTC,CASSGQGNEQYF
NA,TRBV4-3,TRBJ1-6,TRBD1,TGCGCCAGCAGAGCAGGGGGCGCGAATAATTCACCCCTCCACTTT,CASRAGGANNSPLHF
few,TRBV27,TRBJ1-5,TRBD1,TGTGCCAGCGGGACAGGGTTGTGGCCCCAGCATTTT,CASGTGLWPQHF
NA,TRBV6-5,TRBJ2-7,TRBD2,TGTGCCAGCAGTCCACTAGCGGGCAGCTCCTACGAGCAGTACTTC,CASSPLAGSSYEQYF
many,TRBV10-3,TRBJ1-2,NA,TGTGCCATCAGTGAGCCGACAAGCTCTAACTATGGCTACACCTTC,CAISEPTSSNYGYTF
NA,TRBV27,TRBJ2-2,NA,TGTGCCAGCACCCCGAGGGCCACGGGCACCGGGGAGCTGTTTTTT,CASTPRATGTGELFF
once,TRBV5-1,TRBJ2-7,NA,TGCGCCAGCAGCTTGCGAGGGATCTCCTACGAGCAGTACTTC,CASSLRGISYEQYF
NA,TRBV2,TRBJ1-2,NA,TGTGCCAGCAGGCGGGGTGGCGATTTAAACTATGGCTACACCTTC,CASRRGGDLNYGYTF
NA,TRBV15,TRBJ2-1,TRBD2,TGTGCCACCAGCAGTTTCGACGGGAGGGCGAATGAGCAGTTCTTC,CATSSFDGRANEQFF
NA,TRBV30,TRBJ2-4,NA,TGTGCCTGGAGTAACGGGAGAGCGGCCAAAAACATTCAGTACTTC,CAWSNGRAAKNIQYF
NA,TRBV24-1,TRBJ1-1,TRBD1,TGTGCCACCAAGGGACAGGGGCCCACTGAAGCTTTCTTT,CATKGQGPTEAFF
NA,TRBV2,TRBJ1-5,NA,TGTGCCAGCAGTTTGATCTATAGCAATCAGCCCCAGCATTTT,CASSLIYSNQPQHF
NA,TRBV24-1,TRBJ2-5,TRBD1,TGTGCCACCAGTGATGCCCCAGGGGGCGAAAACGGAGAGACCCAGTACTTC,CATSDAPGGENGETQYF
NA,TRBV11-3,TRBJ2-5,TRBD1,TGTGCCAGCAGCTTAACAGGGGGTGAAGCCCAGTACTTC,CASSLTGGEAQYF
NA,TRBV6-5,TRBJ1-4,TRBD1,TGTGCCAGCAGGGGGACAGGGGTTGAAAAACTGTTTTTT,CASRGTGVEKLFF
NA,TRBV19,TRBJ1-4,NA,TGTGCCAGTAGTAGAGGACAGCTCTTTAATGAAAAACTGTTTTTT,CASSRGQLFNEKLFF
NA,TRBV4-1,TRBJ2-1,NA,TGCGCCAGCAGCCAAGGGGGAGAGTACAATGAGCAGTTCTTC,CASSQGGEYNEQFF
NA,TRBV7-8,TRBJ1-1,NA,TGTGCCAGCAGCTTACTTTTAGCGCGGGGTGAAGCTTTCTTT,CASSLLLARGEAFF
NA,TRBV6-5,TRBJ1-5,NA,TGTGCCAGCAGGGGGAGCGATAGCAATCAGCCCCAGCATTTT,CASRGSDSNQPQHF
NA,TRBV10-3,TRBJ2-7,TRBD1,TGTGCCATCAGTGGGGGACAGGGGGCCATAACCTACGAGCAGTACTTC,CAISGGQGAITYEQYF
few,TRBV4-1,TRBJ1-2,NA,TGCGCCAGCAGCCGAACTAGGAGGACAGAGTACTATGGCTACACCTTC,CASSRTRRTEYYGYTF
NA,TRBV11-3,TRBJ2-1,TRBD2,TGTGCCAGCAGCTTAGAGGGACTAGGGTACAATGAGCAGTTCTTC,CASSLEGLGYNEQFF
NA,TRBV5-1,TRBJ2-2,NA,TGCGCCAGCAGCCAGCAGGGATCCGGGACCGGGGAGCTGTTTTTT,CASSQQGSGTGELFF
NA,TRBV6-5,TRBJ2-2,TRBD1,TGTGCCAGCAGTTCAAACAGGGGAAGGGCCGGGGAGCTGTTTTTT,CASSSNRGRAGELFF
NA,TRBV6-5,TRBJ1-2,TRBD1,TGTGCCAGCTGGACAGGGAACAACTATGGCTACACCTTC,CASWTGNNYGYTF
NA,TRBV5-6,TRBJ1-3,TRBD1,TGTGCCAGCAGCTCGATACAGGGGGCAAGTGGAAACACCATATATTTT,CASSSIQGASGNTIYF
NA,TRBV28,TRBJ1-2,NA,TGTGCCAGCAGTTGGGGGCGCGATGGCTACACCTTC,CASSWGRDGYTF
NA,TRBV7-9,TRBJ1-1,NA,TGTGCCAGCAGCCCCAGACAGAAGAACACTGAAGCTTTCTTT,CASSPRQKNTEAFF
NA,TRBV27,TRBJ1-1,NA,TGTGCCAGCAGTTTGTTTAGGAACACTGAAGCTTTCTTT,CASSLFRNTEAFF
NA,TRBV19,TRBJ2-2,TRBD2,TGTGCCAGTAGTATAGCCCTAGCGGGAGCCGCCGGGGAGCTGTTTTTT,CASSIALAGAAGELFF
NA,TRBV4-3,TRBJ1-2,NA,TGCGCCAGCAGCCAAGATTCAAACTATGGCTACACCTTC,CASSQDSNYGYTF
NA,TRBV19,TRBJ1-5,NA,TGTGCCAGTAGTATAGTCGATCAGCCCCAGCATTTT,CASSIVDQPQHF
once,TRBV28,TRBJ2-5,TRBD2,TGTGCCAGCAGTTCCTCCTCGACTAGCGGGGAGACCCAGTACTTC,CASSSSSTSGETQYF
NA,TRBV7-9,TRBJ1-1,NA,TGTGCCAGCAGCTTAGGGCTGCCGTCTGAAGCTTTCTTT,CASSLGLPSEAFF
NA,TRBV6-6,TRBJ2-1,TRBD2,TGTGCCAGCAGTTTCACGACTAGCGGTTCATACAATGAGCAGTTCTTC,CASSFTTSGSYNEQFF
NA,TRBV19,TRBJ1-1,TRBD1,TGTGCCACCTCCTACGCAGGGGGCGGAACTGAAGCTTTCTTT,CATSYAGGGTEAFF